This TCR beta chain was captured in a study of immune cell composition in non-small cell lung cancer. The V gene end was trimmed by 5 bases and the J gene end by 7 bases; junction bases not matched to a gene: 5. The length of the CDR3 is 14 residues. The germline CDR1 and CDR2 sequences are SGHNT and YENEEA. Normal lung sampling was at least 3 cm from the tumour, as distant as possible. The repertoire was sequenced with immunoSEQ multiplex PCR; TCRdb's copy has only in-frame clones and lacks some. The sample lists roughly 15,000 clones, around four fifths occurring once. These data were likewise used in another study, on CD4 T cells in lung cancer.

This clonotype originated in a human donor with non-small cell lung cancer. This sequence joins TRBV11-3 and TRBJ1-4; 9 nucleotides agree with TRBD1. The specimen sequenced was non-adjacent lung tissue. CDR3 in DNA: TGTGCCAGCAGCCACAGGGGGCAAGGTGAAAAACTGTTTTTT. This translates into CASSHRGQGEKLFF.